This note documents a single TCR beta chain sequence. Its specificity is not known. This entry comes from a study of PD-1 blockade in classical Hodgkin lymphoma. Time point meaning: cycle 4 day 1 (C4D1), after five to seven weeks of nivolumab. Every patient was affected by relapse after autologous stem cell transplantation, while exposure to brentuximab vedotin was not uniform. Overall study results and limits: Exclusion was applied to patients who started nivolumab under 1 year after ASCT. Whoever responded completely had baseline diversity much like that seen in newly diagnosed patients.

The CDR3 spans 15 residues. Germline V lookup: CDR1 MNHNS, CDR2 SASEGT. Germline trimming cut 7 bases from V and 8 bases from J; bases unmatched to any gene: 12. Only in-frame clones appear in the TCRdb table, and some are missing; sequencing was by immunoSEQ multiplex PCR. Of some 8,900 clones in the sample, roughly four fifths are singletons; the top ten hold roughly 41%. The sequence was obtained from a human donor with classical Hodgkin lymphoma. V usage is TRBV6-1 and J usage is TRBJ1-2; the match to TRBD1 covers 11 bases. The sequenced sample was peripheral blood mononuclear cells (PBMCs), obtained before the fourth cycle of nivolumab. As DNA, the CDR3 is TGTGCCAGCACCCTTGGACAGGGGGCGCCAGCCGGCTACACCTTC. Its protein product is CASTLGQGAPAGYTF.